This T cell receptor beta chain was sequenced in a study of CD8 T cells in Susac syndrome. Purification of the CD8+ and CD4+ T cells relied on negative isolation, and TEMRA cells underwent FACS enrichment. Germline V gene lookup returns CDR1 MNHEY and CDR2 SVGAGI. The CDR3 sequence is 13 residues long. Trimming left V 5 bases short and J 7 bases short, with 14 bases between. With random hexamers, roughly 0.45 to 1 ug RNA was reverse transcribed. TCRdb fed the immunoSEQ multiplex PCR reads into MiXCR, producing one record per CDR3 protein. Counted here are 120,000 or so distinct CDR3 sequences, 94% occurring once; the ten biggest clones make up around 0.13%.

The receptor was derived from a human donor with multiple sclerosis. The genes are TRBV6-5 and TRBJ1-1, with D maybe TRBD1 (6 bases). Sequenced: CD4+ T cells from PBMCs. Written as DNA, the CDR3 is TGTGCCAGCAGTAACCCGACAGGTCGTGAAGCTTTCTTT. Amino acid sequence: CASSNPTGREAFF.